This T cell receptor (beta chain) was recovered during a study of cytomegalovirus exposure and HLA in healthy donors. Study findings and constraints: Later, an analysis found that TCR clusters from the first cohort tended to co-occur in the 120 validation repertoires. While the bulk of TCR sequences proved rare, some public TCRs turned up in many donors.

Germline loops: CDR1 ENHRY, CDR2 SYGVKD. V was pared by 8 bases and J by 0 bases, with 14 bases between. The CDR3 totals 14 residues. About this clone itself: Its antigen is not identified.

Sequencing used immunoSEQ multiplex PCR; TCRdb keeps in-frame clones, though not all of them. The data contain more than 250,000 clones, around 90% of them singletons. Sequenced sample: PBMCs. The source of this sequence is a woman younger than 45 in good health and CMV-seropositive. The V and J genes are TRBV10-3 and TRBJ2-7; D might be TRBD1 or TRBD2, each matching 6 bases. CDR3 residues: CAILDGGGSYEQYF. The CDR3, as DNA: TGTGCCATCTTAGACGGAGGGGGCTCCTACGAGCAGTACTTC.